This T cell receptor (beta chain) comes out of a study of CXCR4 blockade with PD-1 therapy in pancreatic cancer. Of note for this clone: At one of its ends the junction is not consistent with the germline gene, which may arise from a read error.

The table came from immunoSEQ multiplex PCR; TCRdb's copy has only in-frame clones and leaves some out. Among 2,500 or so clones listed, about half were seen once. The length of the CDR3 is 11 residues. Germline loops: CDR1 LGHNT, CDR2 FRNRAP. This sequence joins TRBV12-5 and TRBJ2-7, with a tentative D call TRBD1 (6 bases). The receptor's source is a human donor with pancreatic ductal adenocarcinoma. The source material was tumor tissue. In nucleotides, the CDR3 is TGTGCTAGTGGTTTGAGTGACTACAGGGATTTC. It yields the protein CASGLSDYRDF. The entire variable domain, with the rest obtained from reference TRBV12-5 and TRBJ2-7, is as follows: DARVTQTPRHKVTEMGQEVTMRCQPILGHNTVFWYRQTMMQGLELLAYFRNRAPLDDSGMPKDRFSAEMPDATLATLKIQPSEPRDSAVYFCASGLSDYRDFGPGTRLTVT.